Detailed here is one T cell receptor beta chain. The data derive from a study of T-cell reconstitution after alpha-beta-depleted transplantation in children. Unique molecular identifiers were built into the TCRbeta library. Each CDR3 protein gets one entry after TCRdb re-called the PCR reads with MiXCR. The table includes roughly 200,000 distinct CDR3 sequences, about 9.2% detected once. Germline lookup yields CDR1 DFQATT and CDR2 SNEGSKA (reference sequence). V gave up 3 bases and J gave up 8 bases; unmatched junction bases: 9. This CDR3 is built from 14 residues. The rearrangement joins TRBV20-1 to TRBJ2-1, with 8 bases matching TRBD2. This TCR came from a human donor who donated a stem cell graft to a child with acute lymphoblastic leukemia. This sample comprised PBMCs from the stem cell graft donor, obtained from the stem cell graft. CDR3 region: CSARYLAGMDEQFF. The CDR3 bases are TGCAGTGCTAGGTACCTAGCGGGTATGGATGAGCAGTTCTTC.